The rows below give T cell receptor beta chains drawn from one sample of a study of T cell responses to AZD1222 COVID-19 vaccine. Method: immunoSEQ multiplex PCR; TCRdb's copy keeps in-frame clones and lacks some. The profile covers under 95,000 clones, with 80% to 90% appearing a single time and 10% taken by the ten largest. The sequencing here drew on peripheral blood, taken 28 days after the second AZD1222 dose. These receptor sequences come from an adult who received the AZD1222 COVID-19 vaccine. CDR3s include the opening cysteine and the closing phenylalanine or tryptophan. A D gene is named only where the DNA matches it firmly. Where a row states a size, it is once, few, many or the class of an expanded clone; other rows omit it.

size: once; J: TRBJ2-7; V: TRBV6-5; D: -; DNA: TGTGCCAGCAGCAACCAGGCGGGGGCTCCCTACGAGCAGTACTTC; CDR3: CASSNQAGAPYEQYF
size: -; J: TRBJ1-2; V: TRBV7-9; D: -; DNA: TGTGCCAGCAGCTCCCCAACGGGAGGCACAGGTAGTGGCTACACCTTC; CDR3: CASSSPTGGTGSGYTF
size: -; J: TRBJ1-3; V: TRBV5-4; D: -; DNA: TGTGCCAGCAGCTCAGGGATTTCTGGAAACACCATATATTTT; CDR3: CASSSGISGNTIYF
size: -; J: TRBJ1-4; V: TRBV15; D: -; DNA: TGTGCCACCAGCAGGGGAGCAACTAATGAAAAACTGTTTTTT; CDR3: CATSRGATNEKLFF
size: -; J: TRBJ1-3; V: TRBV4-1; D: TRBD1; DNA: TGCGCCAGCAGCCAAGATAACGACAGGGGTACCATACGGCGGGACACCATATATTTT; CDR3: CASSQDNDRGTIRRDTIYF
size: -; J: TRBJ1-5; V: TRBV7-9; D: -; DNA: TGTGCCAGCAGCTCCTGGGACGGTTACAATCAGCCCCAGCATTTT; CDR3: CASSSWDGYNQPQHF
size: -; J: TRBJ2-5; V: TRBV5-1; D: TRBD1; DNA: TGCGCCAGCAGCTCCCGGGACAGGGGACAGGAGACCCAGTACTTC; CDR3: CASSSRDRGQETQYF
size: -; J: TRBJ2-1; V: TRBV15; D: -; DNA: TGTGCCACCAGCAGAGATCAGGTTTGGGAGAGCGCGTTCTTC; CDR3: CATSRDQVWESAFF
size: -; J: TRBJ1-2; V: TRBV6-5; D: -; DNA: TGTGCCAGCAGTAACGTGGGGTCGCCCTATGGCTACACCTTC; CDR3: CASSNVGSPYGYTF
size: -; J: TRBJ1-3; V: TRBV6-1; D: -; DNA: TGTGCCAGCAGTGAAGCGCTTCCGGGCATCACTGGAAACACCATATATTTT; CDR3: CASSEALPGITGNTIYF
size: -; J: TRBJ2-7; V: TRBV18; D: -; DNA: TGTGCCAGCTCATCTCGAGGCCTTTTATACGAGCAGTACTTC; CDR3: CASSSRGLLYEQYF
size: -; J: TRBJ1-1; V: TRBV4-1; D: -; DNA: TGCGCCAGCAGCCAAGATAGGAGGCAGGGGAACACTGAAGCTTTCTTT; CDR3: CASSQDRRQGNTEAFF
size: -; J: TRBJ1-1; V: TRBV18; D: -; DNA: TGTGCCAGCTCACCGGGCTCACGGGTGGAGAACACTGAAGCTTTCTTT; CDR3: CASSPGSRVENTEAFF
size: -; J: TRBJ1-4; V: TRBV18; D: -; DNA: TGTGCCAGCTCACCACAACCTAATGAAAAACTGTTTTTT; CDR3: CASSPQPNEKLFF
size: -; J: TRBJ2-1; V: TRBV30; D: -; DNA: TGTGCCTGGAGTGCCGCATCTATCCCGGTCCCTATCTTC; CDR3: CAWSAASIPVPIF
size: -; J: TRBJ1-1; V: TRBV11-2; D: -; DNA: TGTGCCAGCAGCTTAGGAGGTGGGAAACCCGAAGCTTTCTTT; CDR3: CASSLGGGKPEAFF
size: -; J: TRBJ2-3; V: TRBV19; D: -; DNA: TGTGCCAGTAGTATAAGAACAGATACGCAGTATTTT; CDR3: CASSIRTDTQYF
size: -; J: TRBJ1-4; V: TRBV5-6; D: -; DNA: TGTGCCAGCAGCTACCTAAGGGGGACTAATGAAAAACTGTTTTTT; CDR3: CASSYLRGTNEKLFF
size: -; J: TRBJ2-1; V: TRBV13; D: -; DNA: TGTGCCAGCGCGGGCCAGCGCTACAATGAGCAGTTCTTC; CDR3: CASAGQRYNEQFF
size: -; J: TRBJ2-5; V: TRBV6-5; D: -; DNA: TGTGCCAGCAGTTGGGCCTGGGAGACCCAGTACTTC; CDR3: CASSWAWETQYF
size: -; J: TRBJ2-2; V: TRBV27; D: TRBD1; DNA: TGTGCCAGCAGTAGAATACAGGGGGGGAACACCGGGGAGCTGTTTTTT; CDR3: CASSRIQGGNTGELFF
size: -; J: TRBJ2-5; V: TRBV29-1; D: -; DNA: TGCAGCGTTGTCGACAGCGGGTTCGAGACCCAGTACTTC; CDR3: CSVVDSGFETQYF
size: -; J: TRBJ1-3; V: TRBV28; D: -; DNA: TGTGCCAGCAGTTTTGGCGCTGGAAACACCATATATTTT; CDR3: CASSFGAGNTIYF
size: once; J: TRBJ2-7; V: TRBV18; D: -; DNA: TGTGCCAGCTCACCAAGTGGAGGGTCGCACTACGAGCAGTACTTC; CDR3: CASSPSGGSHYEQYF